The sequence of this TCR beta chain was determined in a study of blood T cell repertoires in COVID-19. Across the whole study: Sample material is recorded as cDNA or gDNA derived from T cells, B-cell-depleted T cells, or PBMCs.

The authors' processing: Researchers report that nucleated cell counts were estimated from reference gene primer amplification. TCRdb keeps only in-frame clones here, not all; method: immunoSEQ multiplex PCR. That table gives V, J and clone size, and the DNA gave D and trimming. The sample carries roughly 210,000 clones, about nine tenths recorded once. The material sequenced was peripheral blood. The TCR comes from a man aged 70-80 years with acute or convalescent COVID-19.

CDR3: CASSPRAGDSTDTQYF. CDR3 sequence (DNA): TGTGCCAGCAGCCCCCGAGCGGGAGACTCCACAGATACGCAGTATTTT. This chain links TRBV3-1 (or the pseudogene TRBV3-2) with TRBJ2-3, with TRBD2 matching 8 bases. The V gene's germline CDR1 is LGHDT and CDR2 YNNKEL (reference sequence). Germline trimming cut 4 bases from V and 2 bases from J; bases unmatched to any gene: 8. This CDR3 is built from 16 residues.